These T cell receptor beta chains were read from a single sample in a study of identifying expanded T cells in peripheral blood. Data came from immunoSEQ multiplex PCR; TCRdb stores just in-frame clones and leaves some out. The table records 85,000 to 100,000 clones, about 91% of them present only once. Sequencing input: blood. These receptors came from a person aged 18-70 years in good health. Each CDR3 is given with its conserved first and last residue. A D gene is named only where the DNA matches it firmly. Clone size is given for some rows only: seen once, a few or many times, or a class if the clone is expanded.

j_gene: TRBJ2-2
d_gene: TRBD2
abundance: .
v_gene: TRBV7-2
CDR3nt: TGTGCCAGCAGCTTAGTGGGGGGGGCTAGCGGGAGTAGGGAGCTGTTTTTT
CDR3aa: CASSLVGGASGSRELFF

j_gene: TRBJ1-6
d_gene: .
abundance: .
v_gene: TRBV2
CDR3nt: TGTGCCAGCAGTGAGACCCTTTCCGCACAGGGATTACCCCTCCACTTT
CDR3aa: CASSETLSAQGLPLHF

j_gene: TRBJ2-1
d_gene: .
abundance: .
v_gene: TRBV9
CDR3nt: TGTGCCAGCAGCGTATTACCGTACAATGAGCAGTTCTTC
CDR3aa: CASSVLPYNEQFF

j_gene: TRBJ1-5
d_gene: .
abundance: few
v_gene: TRBV6-1
CDR3nt: TGTGCCACGGATCAGCCCCAGCATTTT
CDR3aa: CATDQPQHF

j_gene: TRBJ1-3
d_gene: TRBD1
abundance: .
v_gene: TRBV28
CDR3nt: TGTGCCAGCAGTCGGACAGGGTCTGGAAACACCATATATTTT
CDR3aa: CASSRTGSGNTIYF

j_gene: TRBJ2-2
d_gene: TRBD1
abundance: .
v_gene: TRBV29-1
CDR3nt: TGCAGCGTACAGGGGGTGGGGGAGCTGTTTTTT
CDR3aa: CSVQGVGELFF

j_gene: TRBJ1-2
d_gene: .
abundance: .
v_gene: TRBV27
CDR3nt: TGTGCCAGCAGTTTTGGGGACGGTAAAACCCATGGCTACACCTTC
CDR3aa: CASSFGDGKTHGYTF

j_gene: TRBJ2-1
d_gene: .
abundance: .
v_gene: TRBV7-9
CDR3nt: TGTGCCAGCAGCTTAAATAGCTTCAATGAGCAGTTCTTC
CDR3aa: CASSLNSFNEQFF

j_gene: TRBJ2-7
d_gene: .
abundance: once
v_gene: TRBV7-8
CDR3nt: TGTGCCAGCAGGAATACAGGGTTAGGCAGTGTTAACGAGCAGTACTTC
CDR3aa: CASRNTGLGSVNEQYF

j_gene: TRBJ2-7
d_gene: TRBD2
abundance: once
v_gene: TRBV12-5
CDR3nt: TGTGCTAGTGGTTTGGTACGGGGCGGGAGCCGATATTCCCCCTACGAGCAGTACTTC
CDR3aa: CASGLVRGGSRYSPYEQYF

j_gene: TRBJ1-3
d_gene: TRBD1
abundance: .
v_gene: TRBV30
CDR3nt: TGTGCCTGGAGTCCAGACAGGGTCCCCTCTGGAAACACCATATATTTT
CDR3aa: CAWSPDRVPSGNTIYF

j_gene: TRBJ2-6
d_gene: TRBD2
abundance: .
v_gene: TRBV4-2
CDR3nt: TGTGCCAGCAGCCACGGGACTAGCGGGGGCTCTGGGGCCAACGTCCTGACTTTC
CDR3aa: CASSHGTSGGSGANVLTF

j_gene: TRBJ2-7
d_gene: TRBD1
abundance: .
v_gene: TRBV4-1
CDR3nt: TGCGCCAGCAGCCTTCCGGGACAGGGCTACGAGCAGTACTTC
CDR3aa: CASSLPGQGYEQYF

j_gene: TRBJ2-7
d_gene: TRBD1
abundance: .
v_gene: TRBV28
CDR3nt: TGTGCCAGCAGTTCCGGGACAGGGGGCTACGAGCAGTACTTC
CDR3aa: CASSSGTGGYEQYF

j_gene: TRBJ2-5
d_gene: .
abundance: .
v_gene: TRBV7-2
CDR3nt: TGTGCCAGCAGCTTAGTGTTTTCGGGGCTAGGCGAGACCCAGTACTTC
CDR3aa: CASSLVFSGLGETQYF

j_gene: TRBJ2-2
d_gene: .
abundance: .
v_gene: TRBV7-2
CDR3nt: TGTGCCAGCAGCCTCTCCGGCGGGACCGGGGAGCTGTTTTTT
CDR3aa: CASSLSGGTGELFF

j_gene: TRBJ2-5
d_gene: TRBD2
abundance: .
v_gene: TRBV9
CDR3nt: TGTGCCAGCAGCGCTGGGACTAGCGGACTCCAAGAGACCCAGTACTTC
CDR3aa: CASSAGTSGLQETQYF

j_gene: TRBJ2-3
d_gene: TRBD2
abundance: .
v_gene: TRBV28
CDR3nt: TGTGCCAGCAGATCGTGGGCTAGCGGGGGGTTGGTGGGAGATACGCAGTATTTT
CDR3aa: CASRSWASGGLVGDTQYF

j_gene: TRBJ2-3
d_gene: .
abundance: .
v_gene: TRBV18
CDR3nt: TGTGCCAGCTCACCGCAGGTACTCAGCACAGATACGCAGTATTTT
CDR3aa: CASSPQVLSTDTQYF

j_gene: TRBJ2-5
d_gene: TRBD1
abundance: .
v_gene: TRBV28
CDR3nt: TGTGCCAGCAGTTTATCAGGGGGCCAGGAGACCCAGTACTTC
CDR3aa: CASSLSGGQETQYF

j_gene: TRBJ2-7
d_gene: .
abundance: .
v_gene: TRBV5-8
CDR3nt: TGTGCCAGCAGCCAAGACGTCTCCTACGAGCAGTACTTC
CDR3aa: CASSQDVSYEQYF

j_gene: TRBJ1-6
d_gene: TRBD1
abundance: medium-sized
v_gene: TRBV6-5
CDR3nt: TGTGCCAGCAGCTCGGGACAGGTCAATTCACCCCTCCACTTT
CDR3aa: CASSSGQVNSPLHF

j_gene: TRBJ2-7
d_gene: .
abundance: .
v_gene: TRBV10-3
CDR3nt: TGTGCCATCAGTTTTGACAGTACGAGCTCCTACGAGCAGTACTTC
CDR3aa: CAISFDSTSSYEQYF

j_gene: TRBJ2-1
d_gene: .
abundance: .
v_gene: TRBV6-5
CDR3nt: TGTGCCAGCAGTCCAAGTGAGGGACTCTACAATGAGCAGTTCTTC
CDR3aa: CASSPSEGLYNEQFF

j_gene: TRBJ1-2
d_gene: .
abundance: .
v_gene: TRBV18
CDR3nt: TGTGCCAGCTCACCGGTCCAACCCTTAGACCCGAGTGGCTACACCTTC
CDR3aa: CASSPVQPLDPSGYTF

j_gene: TRBJ2-7
d_gene: .
abundance: .
v_gene: TRBV6-6
CDR3nt: TGTGCCAGCAGTCGGGGGACAACCTACGAGCAGTACTTC
CDR3aa: CASSRGTTYEQYF

j_gene: TRBJ2-3
d_gene: TRBD1
abundance: .
v_gene: TRBV28
CDR3nt: TGTGCCAGCAGTTTCCCGGACAGGGGAGCAGATACGCAGTATTTT
CDR3aa: CASSFPDRGADTQYF

j_gene: TRBJ2-7
d_gene: .
abundance: .
v_gene: TRBV9
CDR3nt: TGTGCCAGCAGCGTAGGGACTCGCTCGGGGGAGCAGTACTTC
CDR3aa: CASSVGTRSGEQYF

j_gene: TRBJ1-2
d_gene: .
abundance: .
v_gene: TRBV4-2
CDR3nt: TGTGCCAGCAGCCAGGATACCGGGACGGCTTTCTATGGCTACACCTTC
CDR3aa: CASSQDTGTAFYGYTF

j_gene: TRBJ1-1
d_gene: .
abundance: .
v_gene: TRBV27
CDR3nt: TGTGCCAGCAGTTTAAGGATGCAGGACACCACTAACACTGAAGCTTTCTTT
CDR3aa: CASSLRMQDTTNTEAFF

j_gene: TRBJ2-7
d_gene: .
abundance: .
v_gene: TRBV6-5
CDR3nt: TGTGCCAGCAGCCCCGGGGCGTACGAGCAGTACTTC
CDR3aa: CASSPGAYEQYF

j_gene: TRBJ2-2
d_gene: .
abundance: .
v_gene: TRBV19
CDR3nt: TGTGCCAGTAGTCCAATCCCCGGACAGAACACCGGGGAGCTGTTTTTT
CDR3aa: CASSPIPGQNTGELFF

j_gene: TRBJ2-3
d_gene: TRBD2
abundance: .
v_gene: TRBV7-3
CDR3nt: TGTGCCAGCAGCTTCTCTAGCGGGGGGGCCGTCGATACGCAGTATTTT
CDR3aa: CASSFSSGGAVDTQYF

j_gene: TRBJ1-3
d_gene: TRBD1
abundance: .
v_gene: TRBV10-3
CDR3nt: TGTGCCATCAGTGACCCCCTTCGACAGGGGGTTGGAAACACCATATATTTT
CDR3aa: CAISDPLRQGVGNTIYF

j_gene: TRBJ1-1
d_gene: TRBD1
abundance: .
v_gene: TRBV27
CDR3nt: TGTGCCAGCAGTATCGACAGGGGTATGAACACTGAAGCTTTCTTT
CDR3aa: CASSIDRGMNTEAFF

j_gene: TRBJ2-5
d_gene: TRBD2
abundance: .
v_gene: TRBV4-2
CDR3nt: TGTGCCAGCAGCCAAGATCGGGGGGGCCAAGAGACCCAGTACTTC
CDR3aa: CASSQDRGGQETQYF

j_gene: TRBJ2-7
d_gene: .
abundance: .
v_gene: TRBV11-2
CDR3nt: TGTGCCAGCAGCTTAGAATCCTACTACGAGCAGTACTTC
CDR3aa: CASSLESYYEQYF

j_gene: TRBJ1-2
d_gene: .
abundance: .
v_gene: TRBV11-2
CDR3nt: TGTGCCAGCAGCTCCCCACCTAACTATGGCTACACCTTC
CDR3aa: CASSSPPNYGYTF

j_gene: TRBJ2-1
d_gene: TRBD2
abundance: .
v_gene: TRBV5-1
CDR3nt: TGCGCCAGCAGCTTGCAGGGACTAGCGGGGGGAGATCTGTTCTTC
CDR3aa: CASSLQGLAGGDLFF

j_gene: TRBJ2-3
d_gene: .
abundance: .
v_gene: TRBV5-4
CDR3nt: TGTGCCAGCAGCTTGGATTTTTCGGGGGATACGCAGTATTTT
CDR3aa: CASSLDFSGDTQYF

j_gene: TRBJ1-6
d_gene: TRBD1
abundance: once
v_gene: TRBV7-9
CDR3nt: TGTGCCAGCAGCGCCGGGACAGCGAATTCACCCCTCCACTTT
CDR3aa: CASSAGTANSPLHF

j_gene: TRBJ2-2
d_gene: .
abundance: .
v_gene: TRBV7-6
CDR3nt: TGTGCCAGCAGCTCCCAAACGTACTCTGGCCTGGGGGAGCTGTTTTTT
CDR3aa: CASSSQTYSGLGELFF

j_gene: TRBJ1-5
d_gene: .
abundance: few
v_gene: TRBV7-2
CDR3nt: TGTGCCAGCAGCCCCCAGGGCAATCAGCCCCAGCATTTT
CDR3aa: CASSPQGNQPQHF

j_gene: TRBJ2-5
d_gene: TRBD2
abundance: .
v_gene: TRBV6-1
CDR3nt: TGTGCCAGCAGTGTCATAGCGGGAGGGAGTGAGACCCAGTACTTC
CDR3aa: CASSVIAGGSETQYF

j_gene: TRBJ2-2
d_gene: .
abundance: once
v_gene: TRBV10-3
CDR3nt: TGTGCCATCAGTGGGTCCAGCCTGGACTCTAGGCCTTACACCGGGGAGCTGTTTTTT
CDR3aa: CAISGSSLDSRPYTGELFF

j_gene: TRBJ1-2
d_gene: .
abundance: .
v_gene: TRBV5-1
CDR3nt: TGCGCCAGCAGCTTGGACGGGGCTGGTGATGGCTACACCTTC
CDR3aa: CASSLDGAGDGYTF

j_gene: TRBJ2-7
d_gene: .
abundance: few
v_gene: TRBV5-6
CDR3nt: TGTGCCAGCAGCTTCAGCGAGCAGTACTTC
CDR3aa: CASSFSEQYF

j_gene: TRBJ2-3
d_gene: TRBD2
abundance: .
v_gene: TRBV6-1
CDR3nt: TGTGCCAGCACGTTAGCGGGGGTGACAGATACGCAGTATTTT
CDR3aa: CASTLAGVTDTQYF

j_gene: TRBJ2-7
d_gene: TRBD1
abundance: .
v_gene: TRBV4-3
CDR3nt: TGCGCCAGCAGCCAAGGGGACAGCCGCTACGAGCAGTACTTC
CDR3aa: CASSQGDSRYEQYF

j_gene: TRBJ2-7
d_gene: .
abundance: .
v_gene: TRBV19
CDR3nt: TGTGCCAGTAGTCCGCGGCAGGGCCAGGGAGCCTACGAGCAGTACTTC
CDR3aa: CASSPRQGQGAYEQYF

j_gene: TRBJ2-7
d_gene: TRBD1
abundance: .
v_gene: TRBV5-1
CDR3nt: TGCGCCAGCAGCGTACCGGGACAGGGGGCCTACGAGCAGTACTTC
CDR3aa: CASSVPGQGAYEQYF

j_gene: TRBJ2-5
d_gene: TRBD1
abundance: .
v_gene: TRBV19
CDR3nt: TGTGCCAGTAGCTCTGGGACAGGCGGCGAGACCCAGTACTTC
CDR3aa: CASSSGTGGETQYF

j_gene: TRBJ2-1
d_gene: TRBD1
abundance: .
v_gene: TRBV7-9
CDR3nt: TGTGCCAGCGGGGGGACAGGGGAGAAGATTGAGCAGTTCTTC
CDR3aa: CASGGTGEKIEQFF

j_gene: TRBJ2-3
d_gene: .
abundance: .
v_gene: TRBV19
CDR3nt: TGTGCCGTTTCCCCAGGGCTAGGGGATACGCAGTATTTT
CDR3aa: CAVSPGLGDTQYF

j_gene: TRBJ2-1
d_gene: .
abundance: .
v_gene: TRBV6-6
CDR3nt: TGTGCCAGCAGCCCCTCGCAGGGGACGGGGACCGGGGAGCAGTTCTTC
CDR3aa: CASSPSQGTGTGEQFF